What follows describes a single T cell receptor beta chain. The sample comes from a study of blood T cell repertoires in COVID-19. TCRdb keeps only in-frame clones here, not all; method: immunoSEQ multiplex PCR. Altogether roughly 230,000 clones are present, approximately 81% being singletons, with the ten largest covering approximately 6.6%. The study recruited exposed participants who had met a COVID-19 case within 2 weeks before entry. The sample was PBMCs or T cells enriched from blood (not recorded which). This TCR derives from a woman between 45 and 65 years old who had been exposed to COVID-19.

The CDR3 spells CASSSTGGTEAFF. CDR3 sequence (DNA): TGTGCCAGCAGTTCGACAGGAGGCACTGAAGCTTTCTTT. The J gene is TRBJ1-1, the V gene TRBV27, with a possible D match to TRBD1 (6 bases). This CDR3 region has 13 residues. V dropped 4 bases and J dropped 4 bases, with 10 bases sitting between them. CDR1 and CDR2 (germline): MNHEY, SMNVEV (reference sequence).